The 30 T cell receptor beta chains below all came from one sample that was sequenced in a study of T cell repertoires in cytomegalovirus infection. Via MiXCR, TCRdb re-called the reads, giving one row per CDR3 protein. The table shows about 330,000 distinct CDR3 sequences, with roughly 34% occurring only once. No antigens are known for them. This sample comprised cultured PBMCs, obtained from culture after CMV antigen stimulation. The source is a human donor in good health (CMV status not recorded). Some clones in this sample may be carry-over from other donors' samples.

This chain connects TRBV4-3 to TRBJ2-1; TRBD2 matches at 9 bases. With 4 bases clipped from V and 9 bases from J, the junction kept 13 bases outside the gene matches. From germline, CDR1 is LGHNA and CDR2 YSLEER. The CDR3 covers 16 residues. The CDR3 nucleotides read TGCGCCAGCAGCCCCCACCTGGGCCTAGCGGGAAGTGAGCAGTTCTTC. As protein: CASSPHLGLAGSEQFF.

The chain couples TRBV2 to TRBJ2-7; a weak D match, TRBD1 (5 bases). Per germline, CDR1 SNHLY and CDR2 FYNNEI. V was cut by 11 bases and J by 2 bases, with 16 bases left in between. There are 13 residues in the CDR3. The CDR3 nucleotides read TGTGCCGGGAAGGACACCGCGACCTACGAGCAGTACTTC. This translates into CAGKDTATYEQYF.

DNA of the CDR3: TGTGCCTGGAGTAGGGGCTCCTACGAGCAGTACTTC. Translating it yields CAWSRGSYEQYF. V is TRBV30 and J is TRBJ2-7; tentatively, D is TRBD1 (5 bases). The CDR3 contains 12 residues. Trimming pared 2 bases from V and 0 bases from J, leaving 5 bases between. Germline V gene sequence: CDR1 GTSNPN, CDR2 SVGIG (reference sequence).

The genes are TRBV9 and TRBJ2-5, with D possibly matching TRBD1 (5 bases). The CDR3 extends over 15 amino acids. Germline V gene sequence: CDR1 SGDLS, CDR2 YYNGEE. Between the trimmed V and J ends, which lost 3 bases and 0 bases, there was a span of 12 bases. The CDR3 DNA follows: TGTGCCAGCAGCGCTGAAGGGGTCCACCAAGAGACCCAGTACTTC. It specifies CASSAEGVHQETQYF.

This clonotype was counted a few times. V and J are TRBV6-5 and TRBJ1-1, with unresolved D. Trimming removed 2 bases from V and 0 bases from J, with 4 bases in between. This CDR3 is 13 amino acids long. CDR1 and CDR2 from the germline V gene are MNHEY and SVGAGI. The CDR3, as DNA: TGTGCCAGCAGTTACGCCGTGAACACTGAAGCTTTCTTT. Protein: CASSYAVNTEAFF.

The chain recombines TRBV9 with TRBJ2-1, with 10 bases that match TRBD2. CDR3 length: 19 amino acids. Per germline, CDR1 SGDLS and CDR2 YYNGEE. Trimming at V came to 0 bases and at J to 6 bases, leaving 15 bases not matched to a gene. This CDR3 is CASSVAGLAGEVWGNEQFF. The CDR3 bases are TGTGCCAGCAGCGTAGCTGGGCTAGCGGGGGAGGTTTGGGGCAATGAGCAGTTCTTC.

The count of this clonotype is one. The chain joins TRBV29-1 to TRBJ2-1, with D perhaps being TRBD1 or TRBD2 (5 bases each). Trimming pared 6 bases from V and 8 bases from J, leaving 14 bases between. In germline, CDR1 is SQVTM, CDR2 ANQGSEA. The CDR3 runs 12 residues. CDR3 region: CSVTGTGYEQFF. CDR3 sequence (DNA): TGCAGCGTGACCGGGACCGGCTATGAGCAGTTCTTC.

This clonotype occurred many times. V is TRBV12-3 or TRBV12-4 and J is TRBJ1-4; 8 bases align to TRBD1. The CDR3 is 16 residues long. The V gene end was trimmed by 5 bases and the J gene end by 5 bases; junction bases not matched to a gene: 10. The CDR3 is CASSPGQGPTNEKLFF. The CDR3 DNA is TGTGCCAGCAGTCCAGGACAGGGTCCCACCAATGAAAAACTGTTTTTT.

This clonotype was seen repeatedly, ten times or more. The V call is TRBV7-2, the J call TRBJ1-6; TRBD1 matches at 7 bases. CDR1 and CDR2 from the germline V gene are SGHTA and FQGNSA. The CDR3 consists of 14 residues. V lost 4 bases and J lost 10; bases outside the gene matches: 7. CDR3 in amino acids: CASSSRQGGSPLHF. CDR3 nucleotide sequence: TGTGCCAGCAGCTCCCGACAGGGTGGATCACCCCTCCACTTT. Looking up the rest from reference TRBV7-2 and TRBJ1-6 gives the full variable domain: GAGVSQSPSNKVTEKGKDVELRCDPISGHTALYWYRQSLGQGLEFLIYFQGNSAPDKSGLPSDRFSAERTGGSVSTLTIQRTQQEDSAVYLCASSSRQGGSPLHFGNGTRLTVT.

The rearrangement uses TRBV4-3 and TRBJ1-1; 7 bases map to TRBD1. With 0 bases clipped from V and 5 bases from J, the junction kept 12 bases outside the gene matches. The CDR3 sequence is 17 residues long. Germline V lookup: CDR1 LGHNA, CDR2 YSLEER. CDR3 region: CASSQDTGVRGGTEAFF. The CDR3 DNA follows: TGCGCCAGCAGCCAAGATACAGGGGTCAGGGGAGGAACTGAAGCTTTCTTT.

The chain employs TRBV7-2 and TRBJ2-1; TRBD2 might be the D (6 bases). The CDR3 covers 14 residues. V was shortened by 2 bases and J by 6 bases, with 11 bases between the two germline ends. In germline, CDR1 is SGHTA, CDR2 FQGNSA. The CDR3 region has the DNA TGTGCCAGCAGCTTACGGCGGGAACTCAATGAGCAGTTCTTC. It codes for CASSLRRELNEQFF.

The chain recombines TRBV19 with TRBJ1-5, with 7 bases matching TRBD1. CDR1 is LNHDA, CDR2 SQIVND, per germline (reference sequence). V was clipped by 4 bases and J by 4 bases; unmatched bases: 4. This CDR3 contains 14 residues. The CDR3, as DNA: TGTGCCAGTAGTACGGCAGGGGGTAATCAGCCCCAGCATTTT. It yields the protein CASSTAGGNQPQHF.

This clonotype was seen at least ten times. The chain combines TRBV7-2 with TRBJ2-3; TRBD2 aligns across 8 bases. The CDR3 extends over 14 amino acids. Looked up from germline, CDR1 is SGHTA and CDR2 is FQGNSA. Trimming at V came to 6 bases and at J to 5 bases, leaving 7 bases not matched to a gene. The CDR3 nucleotides read TGTGCCAGCAGAATACAAACTAGCGGAGATACGCAGTATTTT. Its translation is CASRIQTSGDTQYF.

This clonotype was detected a few times. The rearrangement joins TRBV7-2 to TRBJ1-3; D not certain. Deletions cut 0 bases from V and 0 bases from J, with 9 bases between. This CDR3 has 16 amino acids. Germline assignment: CDR1 SGHTA and CDR2 FQGNSA. CDR3 sequence (DNA): TGTGCCAGCAGCTTAGCCGGCAGGCCCTCTGGAAACACCATATATTTT. Protein: CASSLAGRPSGNTIYF.

This clonotype was detected only a few times. The V gene is TRBV6-1, the J gene TRBJ2-5, with 9 positions matching TRBD1. The trim removed 5 bases at V and 5 bases at J, leaving 9 bases unmatched. CDR3 length: 15 residues. Germline-derived CDR1 and CDR2 are MNHNS and SASEGT. The CDR3 sequence: CASSSEQGAHETQYF. For the CDR3, the DNA is TGTGCCAGCAGTTCGGAACAGGGGGCGCACGAGACCCAGTACTTC.

Ten or more counts support this clonotype. The chain joins TRBV18 to TRBJ1-3; TRBD1 might be the D (5 bases). In germline, CDR1 is KGHSH, CDR2 LQKENI. This CDR3 comprises 14 residues. Trimming pared 5 bases from V and 0 bases from J, leaving 8 bases between. CDR3 loop: CASSGTSSGNTIYF. CDR3 bases: TGTGCCAGCTCAGGGACCAGCTCTGGAAACACCATATATTTT.

This sequence joins TRBV7-2 and TRBJ2-3, with D hard to call. V was cut by 4 bases and J by 0 bases, with 14 bases left in between. Germline V lookup: CDR1 SGHTA, CDR2 FQGNSA. The CDR3 is made up of 16 amino acids. The CDR3 nucleotides are TGTGCCAGCAGCTCCCTGCGCGACTCTAGCACAGATACGCAGTATTTT. Its translation: CASSSLRDSSTDTQYF.

This chain connects TRBV28 to TRBJ1-6; 7 bases are a match to TRBD1. The trim removed 2 bases at V and 7 bases at J, leaving 5 bases unmatched. Germline assignment: CDR1 MDHEN and CDR2 SYDVKM. The CDR3 length is 15 residues. CDR3 coding DNA: TGTGCCAGCAGTTTACTAGGGGGCGTAAATTCACCCCTCCACTTT. It encodes CASSLLGGVNSPLHF.

In this sample, this clonotype turned up a few times. The chain combines TRBV20-1 with TRBJ2-1; a possible D gene is TRBD2 (6 bases). The V gene's germline CDR1 is DFQATT and CDR2 SNEGSKA (reference sequence). CDR3 length equals 14 residues. The V end was cut by 3 bases, the J end by 1 base, with 10 bases between. The CDR3 protein is CSASSRGSYNEQFF. DNA for the CDR3: TGCAGTGCTAGTAGCCGGGGGTCCTACAATGAGCAGTTCTTC.

J is TRBJ2-5 and V is TRBV7-8; 12 positions agree with TRBD2. CDR3 length: 16 amino acids. Germline-derived CDR1 and CDR2 are SGHVS and FQNEAQ. The V and J ends lost 5 bases and 2 bases, in that order; junction bases with no gene match: 6. Here the CDR3 DNA reads TGTGCCAGCAGCCGCGCTAGCGGGAGGGGGCAAGAGACCCAGTACTTC. It is translated as CASSRASGRGQETQYF. Full variable domain (missing parts from reference TRBV7-8 and TRBJ2-5): GAGVSQSPRYKVAKRGQDVALRCDPISGHVSLFWYQQALGQGPEFLTYFQNEAQLDKSGLPSDRFFAERPEGSVSTLKIQRTQQEDSAVYLCASSRASGRGQETQYFGPGTRLLVL.

This clonotype turned up a few times. J is TRBJ2-1 and V is TRBV29-1, with 8 positions matching TRBD1. The CDR3 is made up of 13 amino acids. Germline V gene sequence: CDR1 SQVTM, CDR2 ANQGSEA. Trimming removed 5 bases from V and 2 bases from J; junction bases left unmatched: 2. The CDR3 is CSVTGGTYNEQFF. The CDR3 bases are TGCAGCGTTACAGGGGGTACCTACAATGAGCAGTTCTTC.

A few counts support this clonotype. The chain employs TRBV7-8 and TRBJ2-5; 8 positions match TRBD2. V was clipped by 5 bases and J by 2 bases; unmatched bases: 7. This CDR3 has 15 amino acids. CDR1 SGHVS and CDR2 FQNEAQ come from the germline V gene. The CDR3 DNA reads as TGTGCCAGCAGCCAAAGACTAGCGCAACAAGAGACCCAGTACTTC. Amino acid sequence: CASSQRLAQQETQYF.

Only a few counts were recorded for this clonotype. The chain carries TRBV19 and TRBJ2-1; D is uncertain. Germline V gene lookup returns CDR1 LNHDA and CDR2 SQIVND (reference sequence). CDR3 length: 15 amino acids. Between the trimmed V and J ends, which lost 3 bases and 1 base, there was a span of 10 bases. CDR3 in amino acids: CASSMLASSYNEQFF. The DNA of the CDR3 is TGTGCCAGTAGTATGCTTGCCAGTTCCTACAATGAGCAGTTCTTC. Based on the CDR3 plus reference TRBV19 and TRBJ2-1, the full variable domain is DGGITQSPKYLFRKEGQNVTLSCEQNLNHDAMYWYRQDPGQGLRLIYYSQIVNDFQKGDIAEGYSVSREKKESFPLTVTSAQKNPTAFYLCASSMLASSYNEQFFGPGTRLTVL.

The rearrangement joins TRBV6-2 or TRBV6-3 to TRBJ2-7; D is ambiguous. Trimming took 4 bases from V and 4 from J, leaving 11 bases between them. Germline values: CDR1 MNHEY, CDR2 SVGEGT. The CDR3 covers 13 residues. Written as DNA, the CDR3 is TGTGCCAGCAGTTCTCCACTTGTTTACGAGCAGTACTTC. Translated, it gives CASSSPLVYEQYF.

This chain links TRBV27 with TRBJ1-1; no clear D gene. The V end was cut by 2 bases, the J end by 4 bases, with 8 bases between. The germline V gene encodes CDR1 MNHEY and CDR2 SMNVEV (reference sequence). This CDR3 contains 13 residues. CDR3 bases: TGTGCCAGCAGTTTAAGGGAGACCACTGAAGCTTTCTTT. As protein: CASSLRETTEAFF.

The V call is TRBV5-1, the J call TRBJ1-1; 7 bases line up with TRBD1. Germline V gives CDR1 SGHRS, CDR2 YFSETQ. The junction had 11 bases not matched to a gene; V was cut back by 4 bases and J by 5 bases. CDR3 size: 15 residues. In DNA form, the CDR3 reads TGCGCCAGCAGCAGGGACAGTACGGTGGAAACTGAAGCTTTCTTT. It translates to CASSRDSTVETEAFF. Drawing the rest from reference TRBV5-1 and TRBJ1-1, the complete variable domain is KAGVTQTPRYLIKTRGQQVTLSCSPISGHRSVSWYQQTPGQGLQFLFEYFSETQRNKGNFPGRFSGRQFSNSRSEMNVSTLELGDSALYLCASSRDSTVETEAFFGQGTRLTVV.

This clonotype has only a few counts. The rearrangement joins TRBV11-2 to TRBJ1-2, with TRBD1 matching over 7 bases. The CDR3 covers 15 residues. Per the germline V gene, CDR1 is SGHAT and CDR2 is FQNNGV. J was trimmed by 8 bases and V by 1 base; bases with no gene match: 10. In DNA form, the CDR3 reads TGTGCCAGCAGCTTAGGGACCAGGGGGGATAGAGGCTACACCTTC. It specifies CASSLGTRGDRGYTF.

The chain has TRBV28 and TRBJ2-5; D ambiguous. The CDR3 runs 15 residues. Germline loops: CDR1 MDHEN, CDR2 SYDVKM. V was trimmed by 5 bases and J by 2 bases, leaving 15 bases between them. Here the CDR3 reads CASSLLLWQQETQYF. CDR3 sequence (DNA): TGTGCCAGCAGTCTACTTCTATGGCAGCAAGAGACCCAGTACTTC.

The V gene is TRBV7-2, the J gene TRBJ2-5, with 14 bases lining up with TRBD2. Germline V gene lookup returns CDR1 SGHTA and CDR2 FQGNSA. The CDR3 totals 20 residues. V trimming: 5 bases; J trimming: 3 bases; junction bases outside the gene matches: 17. The chain's CDR3 is CASSKGAGLAGVSAKETQYF. CDR3 sequence (DNA): TGTGCCAGCAGCAAGGGGGCGGGACTAGCGGGAGTTTCGGCAAAAGAGACCCAGTACTTC. The entire variable domain, with the rest obtained from reference TRBV7-2 and TRBJ2-5, is as follows: GAGVSQSPSNKVTEKGKDVELRCDPISGHTALYWYRQSLGQGLEFLIYFQGNSAPDKSGLPSDRFSAERTGGSVSTLTIQRTQQEDSAVYLCASSKGAGLAGVSAKETQYFGPGTRLLVL.

The chain is built from TRBV15 and TRBJ2-5; TRBD2 aligns across 7 bases. The CDR3 loop spans 17 amino acids. J lost 6 bases, V lost 0 bases, and 13 bases had no gene match. Germline lookup yields CDR1 LNHNV and CDR2 YYDKDF (reference sequence). CDR3 DNA: TGTGCCACCAGCAGAGATGGGAGAGGGGACGGGAGGAAGACCCAGTACTTC. Translated, it gives CATSRDGRGDGRKTQYF. The complete variable domain, with remaining parts taken from reference TRBV15 and TRBJ2-5, reads DAMVIQNPRYQVTQFGKPVTLSCSQTLNHNVMYWYQQKSSQAPKLLFHYYDKDFNNEADTPDNFQSRRPNTSFCFLDIRSPGLGDTAMYLCATSRDGRGDGRKTQYFGPGTRLLVL.